This entry lists 5 T cell receptor beta chains sequenced from one sample in a study of blood T cell repertoires in COVID-19. Only in-frame clones appear in the TCRdb table, and some are missing; sequencing was by immunoSEQ multiplex PCR. Among about 98,000 clones listed, approximately 86% were seen once. Sequenced sample: peripheral blood. All receptors derive from a man aged 50 or older with acute or convalescent COVID-19.

The chain uses TRBV5-1 and TRBJ2-3; 9 bases match TRBD1. The CDR3 is 15 residues long. With V trimmed by 4 bases and J by 6 bases, 9 bases remained unmatched. Germline V lookup: CDR1 SGHRS, CDR2 YFSETQ. CDR3 amino acids: CASSPRQGVEDTQYF. CDR3 DNA sequence: TGCGCCAGCAGCCCAAGACAGGGGGTTGAGGATACGCAGTATTTT. Full variable domain (missing parts from reference TRBV5-1 and TRBJ2-3): KAGVTQTPRYLIKTRGQQVTLSCSPISGHRSVSWYQQTPGQGLQFLFEYFSETQRNKGNFPGRFSGRQFSNSRSEMNVSTLELGDSALYLCASSPRQGVEDTQYFGPGTRLTVL.

The chain links TRBV10-3 to TRBJ2-7; tentative D call: TRBD2 (5 bases). This CDR3 comprises 13 residues. Germline assignment: CDR1 ENHRY and CDR2 SYGVKD. The germline V and J ends were trimmed by 0 bases and 3 bases, with 6 bases remaining between them. The CDR3: CAISESGIYEQYF. The CDR3 nucleotides are TGTGCCATCAGTGAGTCCGGGATCTACGAGCAGTACTTC.

V is TRBV3-1 (or the pseudogene TRBV3-2) and J is TRBJ2-7, with D unresolved. The CDR3 covers 12 residues. Germline values: CDR1 LGHDT, CDR2 YNNKEL (reference sequence). V gave up 1 base and J gave up 6 bases, with 7 bases separating them. The chain's CDR3 is CASSQVESEQYF. The CDR3 coding sequence is TGTGCCAGCAGCCAAGTAGAGTCCGAGCAGTACTTC.

The V and J genes are TRBV19 and TRBJ1-2; D perhaps matches TRBD1 (5 bases). Germline CDR1 LNHDA, CDR2 SQIVND (reference sequence). This CDR3 spans 11 amino acids. V shed 6 bases and J shed 6 bases, with 8 bases lying between them. CDR3 nucleotide sequence: TGTGCCAGTAGATTCAGGGATGGCTACACCTTC. Translation gives CASRFRDGYTF.

This clone was counted only a few times. The CDR3 is CASSPGQFLAKNIQYF. In DNA, the CDR3 is TGTGCCAGCAGTCCTGGACAGTTCTTAGCCAAAAACATTCAGTACTTC. V gene TRBV27 combines with J gene TRBJ2-4; D is possibly TRBD1 (6 bases). This CDR3 region has 16 residues. V lost 5 bases and J 0 bases, leaving 14 bases between the germline ends. Per germline, CDR1 MNHEY and CDR2 SMNVEV (reference sequence).